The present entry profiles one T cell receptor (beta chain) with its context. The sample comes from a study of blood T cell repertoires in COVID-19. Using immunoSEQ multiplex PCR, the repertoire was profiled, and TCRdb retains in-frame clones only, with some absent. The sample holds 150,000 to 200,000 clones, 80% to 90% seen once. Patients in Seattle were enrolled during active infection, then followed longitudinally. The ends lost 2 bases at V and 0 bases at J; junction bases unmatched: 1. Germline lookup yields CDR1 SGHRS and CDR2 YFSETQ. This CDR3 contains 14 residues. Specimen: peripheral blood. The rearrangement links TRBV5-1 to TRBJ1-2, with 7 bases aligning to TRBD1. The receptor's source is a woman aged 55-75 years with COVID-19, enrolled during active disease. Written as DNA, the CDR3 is TGCGCCAGCAGCTTCACAGGGGCTAACTATGGCTACACCTTC. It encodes CASSFTGANYGYTF.